This is a list of T cell receptor beta chains from one sample in a study of cytomegalovirus exposure and HLA in healthy donors. Clones were sequenced by immunoSEQ multiplex PCR, and TCRdb holds only the in-frame ones, with some missing. The data hold more than 95,000 clones, with 65% to 80% observed a single time. The sequenced sample consisted of PBMCs. Source of these receptors: a middle-aged woman in good health and CMV-seropositive. Both conserved end residues are part of each CDR3. Fields, in order: J gene, clone size, D gene, V gene, CDR3 DNA, CDR3 protein. The D gene is left open where the match is weak. Only some rows state a clone size, as once, few, many or a class for expanded clones.

J gene: TRBJ2-7
clone size: NA
D gene: TRBD2
V gene: TRBV4-2
CDR3 DNA: TGTGCCAGCAGCCGAGACTTTAGCGGGAGTCAAGACGAGCAGTACTTC
CDR3 protein: CASSRDFSGSQDEQYF

J gene: TRBJ2-4
clone size: NA
D gene: TRBD1
V gene: TRBV15
CDR3 DNA: TGTGCCACCAGCAGAGGGCCCCAGGGGGTAGAAAACATTCAGTACTTC
CDR3 protein: CATSRGPQGVENIQYF

J gene: TRBJ2-3
clone size: few
D gene: NA
V gene: TRBV9
CDR3 DNA: TGTGCCAGCAGCGTCAACAGGGAGAAAGATACGCAGTATTTT
CDR3 protein: CASSVNREKDTQYF

J gene: TRBJ1-1
clone size: few
D gene: NA
V gene: TRBV4-3
CDR3 DNA: TGCGCCAGCAGCCCCATTCTACACCGGGAAAACACTGAAGCTTTCTTT
CDR3 protein: CASSPILHRENTEAFF

J gene: TRBJ1-2
clone size: NA
D gene: TRBD1
V gene: TRBV7-9
CDR3 DNA: TGTGCCAGCAGCTTAGGACAGGGGGAACGGTATGGCTACACCTTC
CDR3 protein: CASSLGQGERYGYTF

J gene: TRBJ1-1
clone size: NA
D gene: NA
V gene: TRBV7-9
CDR3 DNA: TGTTCCAGCAGTTTTCGGAGTACTGAAGCTTTCTTT
CDR3 protein: CSSSFRSTEAFF

J gene: TRBJ2-7
clone size: NA
D gene: TRBD1
V gene: TRBV2
CDR3 DNA: TGTGCCAGCACCTGGGACAGCCCCTCCTACGAGCAGTACTTC
CDR3 protein: CASTWDSPSYEQYF

J gene: TRBJ1-2
clone size: NA
D gene: TRBD1
V gene: TRBV10-2
CDR3 DNA: TGCGCCAGCAGCCTCGGACAGGGTAATGGCTACACCTTC
CDR3 protein: CASSLGQGNGYTF

J gene: TRBJ2-5
clone size: NA
D gene: TRBD1
V gene: TRBV19
CDR3 DNA: TGTGCCAGTAGTATACACAGGGGGGATCAAGAGACCCAGTACTTC
CDR3 protein: CASSIHRGDQETQYF

J gene: TRBJ2-5
clone size: few
D gene: TRBD1
V gene: TRBV29-1
CDR3 DNA: TGCAGCGTTGCTACAGGGGAAGAGACCCAGTACTTC
CDR3 protein: CSVATGEETQYF

J gene: TRBJ2-3
clone size: NA
D gene: NA
V gene: TRBV7-2
CDR3 DNA: TGTGCCAGCAGCTTACAGGGCACAGATACGCAGTATTTT
CDR3 protein: CASSLQGTDTQYF

J gene: TRBJ2-1
clone size: NA
D gene: TRBD2
V gene: TRBV5-1
CDR3 DNA: TGCGCCAGCAGCTTGAAAACGGGAGGCGATGGAGACAATGAGCAGTTCTTC
CDR3 protein: CASSLKTGGDGDNEQFF

J gene: TRBJ1-2
clone size: NA
D gene: NA
V gene: TRBV4-1
CDR3 DNA: TGCGCCAGCAGCCAAACTGTAATTCCGAGCACGGGGGACTATGGCTACACCTTC
CDR3 protein: CASSQTVIPSTGDYGYTF

J gene: TRBJ1-1
clone size: once
D gene: NA
V gene: TRBV11-2
CDR3 DNA: TGTGCCAGCAGCAAGCAAACCCGAGGGACTGAAGCTTTCTTT
CDR3 protein: CASSKQTRGTEAFF

J gene: TRBJ2-7
clone size: few
D gene: NA
V gene: TRBV7-9
CDR3 DNA: TGTGCCAGCAGCTTGCCAGGGGTGGGCGAGCAGTACTTC
CDR3 protein: CASSLPGVGEQYF

J gene: TRBJ2-7
clone size: NA
D gene: NA
V gene: TRBV28
CDR3 DNA: TGTGCCAGCAGTGCACAGGCTCCCTACGAGCAGTACTTC
CDR3 protein: CASSAQAPYEQYF

J gene: TRBJ2-1
clone size: NA
D gene: TRBD2
V gene: TRBV28
CDR3 DNA: TGTGCCAGCAGTTCTCGGACTAGTATTGGCAATGAGCAGTTCTTC
CDR3 protein: CASSSRTSIGNEQFF

J gene: TRBJ2-1
clone size: NA
D gene: TRBD1
V gene: TRBV5-6
CDR3 DNA: TGTGCCAGCAGCTTACCAGGGGGAGTAAGACTAAATGAGCAGTTCTTC
CDR3 protein: CASSLPGGVRLNEQFF

J gene: TRBJ2-3
clone size: few
D gene: TRBD2
V gene: TRBV19
CDR3 DNA: TGTGCCAGTAGTATATTTGCGGGGGGAACAGATACGCAGTATTTT
CDR3 protein: CASSIFAGGTDTQYF

J gene: TRBJ1-2
clone size: NA
D gene: TRBD1
V gene: TRBV4-1
CDR3 DNA: TGCGCCAGCAGCCAAACACCGGGACAGGTTGGCTACACCTTC
CDR3 protein: CASSQTPGQVGYTF

J gene: TRBJ2-7
clone size: NA
D gene: TRBD2
V gene: TRBV13
CDR3 DNA: TGTGCCAGCAGCACCCTACTAGCGGGATCCTACGAGCAGTACTTC
CDR3 protein: CASSTLLAGSYEQYF

J gene: TRBJ1-5
clone size: NA
D gene: NA
V gene: TRBV19
CDR3 DNA: TGTGCCAGTACCCGCTTGGGGGCCGCGGTCGGTCAGCCCCAGCATTTT
CDR3 protein: CASTRLGAAVGQPQHF